The sequence of this T cell receptor beta chain was determined in a study of blood T cell repertoires in COVID-19. The overall study: Both acute and convalescent COVID-19 samples were obtained from the United States, Italy and Spain.

This clone was observed a handful of times. Germline V gene sequence: CDR1 LNHDA, CDR2 SQIVND (reference sequence). CDR3 size: 15 residues. Trimming pared 3 bases from V and 5 bases from J, leaving 14 bases between. Study processing details: Scientists estimated how many nucleated cells there were by amplifying reference gene primers. Repertoires were generated with immunoSEQ multiplex PCR, while TCRdb's copy carries only in-frame clones and drops some. That table furnishes V, J and clone size, whereas the DNA furnished D and trimming. The table shows approximately 53,000 clones, with approximately 81% occurring only once.

The TCR comes from a woman aged 80 or over with COVID-19, enrolled during active disease. The chain uses TRBV19 and TRBJ2-1, with D unclear. Sequencing was done on a sample of peripheral blood. The CDR3, as DNA: TGTGCCAGTAGTATTTTAACCTTTGCGGACAATGAGCAGTTCTTC. Encoded protein: CASSILTFADNEQFF. The whole variable domain, remainder taken from reference TRBV19 and TRBJ2-1, is DGGITQSPKYLFRKEGQNVTLSCEQNLNHDAMYWYRQDPGQGLRLIYYSQIVNDFQKGDIAEGYSVSREKKESFPLTVTSAQKNPTAFYLCASSILTFADNEQFFGPGTRLTVL.